This TCR beta chain was sequenced during a study of cytomegalovirus exposure and HLA in healthy donors. Overall study results and limits: The authors enumerated some 160 TCR beta chains as linked to cytomegalovirus.

Amplification used 60 Vbeta primers and 13 Jbeta primers. The assay was immunoSEQ multiplex PCR, and TCRdb's table has in-frame clones only and misses some. The sample comprises 140,000 or so clones, 80% of which are singletons, and 1.2% rests with the top ten. This clone was picked up one time. Its antigen is currently unknown. V was pared by 8 bases and J by 5 bases, with 13 bases between. Per germline, CDR1 MNHNS and CDR2 SASEGT. The CDR3 length is 12 residues. The sample was PBMCs. This sequence joins TRBV6-1 and TRBJ2-7; perhaps TRBD2 as D (6 bases). This TCR derives from a female donor in good health and CMV-seronegative. CDR3 sequence reads: CASRDPGDEQYF. The CDR3, as DNA: TGTGCCAGCCGGGACCCGGGAGACGAGCAGTACTTC.